This TCR beta chain was sequenced during a study of cytomegalovirus exposure and HLA in healthy donors. The PCR made use of 60 Vbeta and 13 Jbeta primers. TCRdb's copy holds only in-frame clones and misses some; the assay was immunoSEQ multiplex PCR. The table shows 200,000 or so clones, with approximately 78% occurring only once. Between the trimmed V and J ends, which lost 0 bases and 8 bases, there was a span of 11 bases. Germline assignment: CDR1 KGHSH and CDR2 LQKENI. CDR3 length equals 14 residues. Details on this clone: No antigen is known for it.

Unrecorded immune exposures were likely, despite nominal health at sampling. Study-level results: Reportedly, diagnosis of cytomegalovirus status by the classifier showed high specificity and sensitivity. DRB1 had the most TCR associations and HLA-C the fewest, a later analysis found, with rates varying by HLA locus.

This sequence joins TRBV18 and TRBJ2-1, with D maybe TRBD1 (6 bases). This TCR was sampled from a woman between 45 and 65 years old in good health and CMV-seropositive. The specimen sequenced was PBMCs. This CDR3 is CASSPPPRGHEQFF. The CDR3 nucleotides read TGTGCCAGCTCACCACCGCCCAGGGGACATGAGCAGTTCTTC.